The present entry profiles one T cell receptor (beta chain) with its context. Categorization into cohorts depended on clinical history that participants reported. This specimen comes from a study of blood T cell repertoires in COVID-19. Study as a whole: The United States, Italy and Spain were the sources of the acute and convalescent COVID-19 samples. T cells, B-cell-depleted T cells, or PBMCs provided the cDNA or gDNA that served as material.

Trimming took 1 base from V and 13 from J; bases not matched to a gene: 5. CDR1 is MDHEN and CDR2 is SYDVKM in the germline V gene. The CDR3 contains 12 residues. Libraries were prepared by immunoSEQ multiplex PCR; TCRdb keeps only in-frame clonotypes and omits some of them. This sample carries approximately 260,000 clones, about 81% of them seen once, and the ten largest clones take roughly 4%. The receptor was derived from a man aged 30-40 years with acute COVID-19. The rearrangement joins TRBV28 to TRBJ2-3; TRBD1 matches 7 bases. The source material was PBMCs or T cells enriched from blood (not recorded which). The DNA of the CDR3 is TGTGCCAGCAGTTTATTGACAGGGCTTGAGTATTTT. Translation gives CASSLLTGLEYF.